These T cell receptor beta chains were read from a single sample in a study of T cell repertoires in cytomegalovirus infection. Using its own MiXCR run on the reads, TCRdb lists one record per CDR3 protein. Of about 130,000 distinct CDR3 sequences listed, more than 20% were seen once; the top ten hold roughly 33%. No antigens are known for them. Source material: PBMCs, sequenced either directly or after in vitro stimulation (not recorded which). The receptor set was obtained from a human donor in good health (CMV status not recorded). Some clones in this sample may be carry-over from other donors' samples. CDR3s include the opening cysteine and the closing phenylalanine or tryptophan.

J: TRBJ2-3
V: TRBV7-9
CDR3: CASSRRGAGGNTDTQYF

J: TRBJ1-5
V: TRBV28
CDR3: CASRTGEVRNQPQHF

J: TRBJ2-7
V: TRBV20-1
CDR3: CSAREVGSGYEQYF

J: TRBJ2-1
V: TRBV3-1
CDR3: CASSQVTSGRRNEQFF

J: TRBJ2-3
V: TRBV30
CDR3: CAWEGATDTQYF

J: TRBJ2-2
V: TRBV2
CDR3: CASRSTSNTGELFF

J: TRBJ2-2
V: TRBV20-1
CDR3: CSATRTTSGVRAGELFF

J: TRBJ2-3
V: TRBV12-3/TRBV12-4
CDR3: CASSLGASDTQYF

J: TRBJ2-5
V: TRBV27
CDR3: CASSLSGPFGETQYF

J: TRBJ2-3
V: TRBV3-1
CDR3: CASSLWGQREGADTQYF

J: TRBJ2-7
V: TRBV28
CDR3: CASSSPGGLYEQYF

J: TRBJ2-3
V: TRBV7-6
CDR3: CASSHRGTSGFSTDTQYF

J: TRBJ2-1
V: TRBV6-1
CDR3: CASSPPGTRVLGGEQFF

J: TRBJ2-7
V: TRBV7-2
CDR3: CASSFGTARIIPYF

J: TRBJ2-5
V: TRBV7-2
CDR3: CASSLASGRETQYF

J: TRBJ1-5
V: TRBV3-1
CDR3: CASSQGGRDQPQHF

J: TRBJ2-7
V: TRBV7-9
CDR3: CASSLVIRGGKSYEQYF

J: TRBJ2-1
V: TRBV27
CDR3: CASSLRTRNEQFF

J: TRBJ2-5
V: TRBV7-2
CDR3: CASGQYQETQYF

J: TRBJ1-1
V: TRBV4-1
CDR3: CASSQERIRQKNTEAFF

J: TRBJ2-5
V: TRBV7-2
CDR3: CASSSRGSGTFAQYF

J: TRBJ2-5
V: TRBV4-2
CDR3: CASSGGTGSETQYF

J: TRBJ1-6
V: TRBV20-1
CDR3: CSGRFSYNSPLHF

J: TRBJ2-5
V: TRBV7-2
CDR3: CASSFGGERETQYF

J: TRBJ2-5
V: TRBV9
CDR3: CASSPGLAGEETQYF

J: TRBJ1-2
V: TRBV20-1
CDR3: CSASDLIQGMNNYGYTF

J: TRBJ1-2
V: TRBV7-9
CDR3: CASSSHGTSYGYTF

J: TRBJ2-3
V: TRBV7-4
CDR3: CASSTGGGSTDTQYF

J: TRBJ2-6
V: TRBV14
CDR3: CASSQDRTGGLLSGANVLTF

J: TRBJ1-2
V: TRBV19
CDR3: CASIGRAAGYTF

J: TRBJ2-2
V: TRBV15
CDR3: CATSRPGQGNTGELFF

J: TRBJ2-7
V: TRBV12-3/TRBV12-4
CDR3: CASSLAGDPGNYEQYF

J: TRBJ1-1
V: TRBV2
CDR3: CASSDSWVEAFF

J: TRBJ2-5
V: TRBV7-8
CDR3: CASSLVLQETQYF

J: TRBJ2-1
V: TRBV11-2
CDR3: CASSLLAGTEQFF

J: TRBJ2-1
V: TRBV29-1
CDR3: CSVEGDSPEQFF

J: TRBJ2-7
V: TRBV4-1
CDR3: CASSQDHRGGDEQYF

J: TRBJ2-3
V: TRBV11-3
CDR3: CASSLGGYDTDTQYF

J: TRBJ1-1
V: TRBV7-8
CDR3: CASSLPGLGVTEAFF

J: TRBJ2-3
V: TRBV19
CDR3: CASSIQEDTQYF

J: TRBJ2-4
V: TRBV4-3
CDR3: CASSQDPGARRPIQYF

J: TRBJ2-5
V: TRBV27
CDR3: CASSLYRGETQYF

J: TRBJ2-5
V: TRBV20-1
CDR3: CSARDQAETQYF

J: TRBJ1-6
V: TRBV4-1
CDR3: CASSQGETGHNSPLHF

J: TRBJ1-6
V: TRBV7-4
CDR3: CASSLTAPLHF

J: TRBJ1-4
V: TRBV27
CDR3: CASSPRDRGSEKLFF

J: TRBJ1-2
V: TRBV28
CDR3: CASCLMGGRSYYGYTF

J: TRBJ2-5
V: TRBV10-1
CDR3: CASSESGGSFETQYF

J: TRBJ2-1
V: TRBV6-1
CDR3: CAITPRAHFQDEQFF